Following are 20 T cell receptor beta chains from one sample sequenced in a study of technical replicates of blood from a handful of donors. TCRdb's copy holds only in-frame clones and misses some; the assay was immunoSEQ multiplex PCR. The repertoire has tens of thousands of clones, about 93% of them found once; the top ten carry under 5.5%. Sequencing input: PBMCs. The source of these receptors is a human donor in good health. Some clones in this sample may be carry-over from other donors' samples.

The chain employs TRBV6-1 and TRBJ1-2; the D gene is possibly TRBD1 (6 bases). Germline loops: CDR1 MNHNS, CDR2 SASEGT. The V and J ends lost 4 bases and 2 bases respectively, with 14 bases between them. This CDR3 is built from 15 residues. As DNA, the CDR3 is TGTGCCAGCAGTGTAACAGGGCAGGGGAACTATGGCTACACCTTC. The encoded protein is CASSVTGQGNYGYTF.

The gene calls are TRBV15 and TRBJ2-7, with a tentative D call TRBD2 (6 bases). V was trimmed by 0 bases and J by 7 bases, leaving 13 bases between them. The CDR3 is 14 amino acids. Germline V lookup: CDR1 LNHNV, CDR2 YYDKDF (reference sequence). CDR3 sequence: CATSRDISGREQYF. CDR3 bases: TGTGCCACCAGCAGAGATATCTCGGGGAGGGAGCAGTACTTC.

This chain joins TRBV6-4 and TRBJ2-2; 7 bases agree with TRBD2. The germline V gene encodes CDR1 MRHNA and CDR2 SNTAGT. V dropped 5 bases and J dropped 7; count of bases not matched to a gene: 4. This CDR3 is 13 amino acids long. The chain's CDR3 is CASSSGEGGELFF. In DNA form, the CDR3 reads TGTGCCAGCAGTAGCGGGGAAGGCGGGGAGCTGTTTTTT.

The rearrangement uses TRBV4-2 and TRBJ1-3, with D hard to call. The CDR3 has 17 residues. Germline V gene lookup returns CDR1 LGHNA and CDR2 YNFKEQ. Trimming took off 0 bases at V and 0 bases at J, with 12 bases between the two ends. The CDR3 is CASSQDRRVSSGNTIYF. CDR3 coding DNA: TGTGCCAGCAGCCAAGATCGAAGAGTAAGCTCTGGAAACACCATATATTTT.

This clone has only a few counts. This chain links TRBV4-2 with TRBJ2-7, with D possibly matching TRBD2 (6 bases). This CDR3 contains 13 residues. Germline CDR1 LGHNA, CDR2 YNFKEQ. The ends were cut back, 6 bases at V and 6 bases at J, with 15 bases in the middle. The CDR3 sequence is CASSPGGGAEQYF. The CDR3 bases are TGTGCCAGCAGTCCTGGAGGCGGGGCCGAGCAGTACTTC.

The chain carries TRBV5-1 and TRBJ1-1; no clear D gene. V lost 3 bases, J lost 0 bases, and 12 bases lay in between. CDR1 SGHRS and CDR2 YFSETQ come from the germline V gene. The CDR3 spans 15 residues. The DNA for the CDR3 is TGCGCCAGCAGCTCTGGAGGGCGGTTGAACACTGAAGCTTTCTTT. The encoded protein is CASSSGGRLNTEAFF.

The chain couples TRBV12-5 to TRBJ2-5, with D perhaps matching TRBD1 (5 bases). Germline CDR1 LGHNT, CDR2 FRNRAP. V was clipped by 5 bases and J by 7 bases, with 17 bases between them. The CDR3 totals 14 residues. The CDR3 sequence is CASGVPGLEGTQYF. CDR3 coding DNA: TGTGCTAGTGGTGTCCCAGGGCTAGAAGGGACCCAGTACTTC. Full variable domain (outside the CDR3, taken from reference TRBV12-5 and TRBJ2-5): DARVTQTPRHKVTEMGQEVTMRCQPILGHNTVFWYRQTMMQGLELLAYFRNRAPLDDSGMPKDRFSAEMPDATLATLKIQPSEPRDSAVYFCASGVPGLEGTQYFGPGTRLLVL.

V is TRBV7-2 and J is TRBJ2-7; weak D call: TRBD1 (5 bases). The CDR3 sequence is 13 residues long. Germline CDR1 SGHTA, CDR2 FQGNSA. The germline V and J ends were trimmed by 1 base and 6 bases, with 10 bases remaining between them. Here the CDR3 DNA reads TGTGCCAGCAGCTTAGAGGGGCGATTCGAGCAGTACTTC. Translation: CASSLEGRFEQYF.

This chain joins TRBV12-5 and TRBJ2-2, with D possibly being TRBD1 (6 bases). The CDR3 is 14 residues long. V shed 4 bases and J shed 0 bases, with 6 bases lying between them. Looked up from germline, CDR1 is LGHNT and CDR2 is FRNRAP. CDR3 sequence: CASGSGANTGELFF. The CDR3 DNA reads TGTGCTAGTGGTTCAGGGGCGAACACCGGGGAGCTGTTTTTT. Filled out from reference TRBV12-5 and TRBJ2-2, the complete variable domain reads DARVTQTPRHKVTEMGQEVTMRCQPILGHNTVFWYRQTMMQGLELLAYFRNRAPLDDSGMPKDRFSAEMPDATLATLKIQPSEPRDSAVYFCASGSGANTGELFFGEGSRLTVL.

V usage is TRBV4-3 and J usage is TRBJ2-2; 10 nucleotides agree with TRBD1. The CDR3 extends over 18 amino acids. With V trimmed by 8 bases and J by 1 base, 13 bases remained unmatched. Germline CDR1 LGHNA, CDR2 YSLEER. The CDR3 bases are TGCGCCAGCGGCGCGGGACAGGGGAAATTTATGAACACCGGGGAGCTGTTTTTT. Protein sequence: CASGAGQGKFMNTGELFF.

The chain recombines TRBV5-6 with TRBJ1-1; D might be TRBD1 (6 bases). Looked up from germline, CDR1 is SGHDT and CDR2 is YYEEEE. V was clipped by 2 bases and J by 2 bases, with 16 bases between them. The CDR3 has 16 residues. The CDR3 DNA is TGTGCCAGCAGCTTTTACCAACCGGGACACAACACTGAAGCTTTCTTT. Its translation is CASSFYQPGHNTEAFF.

CDR3 coding DNA: TGTGCCAGCAGCTTCCAGGGATCCTACGAGCAGTACTTC. It specifies CASSFQGSYEQYF. The J gene is TRBJ2-7, the V gene TRBV5-6, with TRBD1 as a possible D gene (5 bases). Per the germline V gene, CDR1 is SGHDT and CDR2 is YYEEEE. Trimming took off 2 bases at V and 1 base at J, with 7 bases between the two ends. There are 13 residues in the CDR3.

The rearrangement joins TRBV9 to TRBJ1-6, with D hard to call. The V gene's germline CDR1 is SGDLS and CDR2 YYNGEE. Between the trimmed V and J ends, which lost 3 bases and 9 bases, there was a span of 10 bases. The CDR3 has 13 residues. The CDR3 sequence: CASSEAPISPLHF. As DNA, the CDR3 is TGTGCCAGCAGCGAAGCCCCGATTTCACCCCTCCACTTT.

The V call is TRBV5-5, the J call TRBJ1-1; 8 positions agree with TRBD1. CDR3 size: 13 residues. The V segment lost 2 bases and the J segment 7 bases; nucleotides outside the gene matches: 4. Germline V gene data show CDR1 as SGHKS and CDR2 as YYEKEE (reference sequence). The CDR3 loop reads CASSFRQGLEAFF. CDR3 DNA: TGTGCCAGCAGCTTCAGACAGGGGCTTGAAGCTTTCTTT.

The rearrangement uses TRBV10-3 and TRBJ2-1, with 7 bases aligning to TRBD2. In germline, CDR1 is ENHRY, CDR2 SYGVKD. The V segment lost 7 bases and the J segment 0 bases; nucleotides outside the gene matches: 3. The CDR3 has 14 residues. CDR3 sequence reads: CAITSGDSYNEQFF. The DNA of the CDR3 is TGTGCCATCACGAGCGGGGACTCCTACAATGAGCAGTTCTTC.

This sequence joins TRBV4-3 and TRBJ2-2, with 7 bases lining up with TRBD2. V gave up 1 base and J gave up 7 bases; unmatched junction bases: 9. The CDR3 extends over 16 amino acids. The germline CDR1 and CDR2 sequences are LGHNA and YSLEER. CDR3 nucleotide sequence: TGCGCCAGCAGCCAAGGGGGCGCGGGAGTAAGCGGGGAGCTGTTTTTT. This sequence encodes CASSQGGAGVSGELFF.

V is TRBV5-1 and J is TRBJ2-3; 7 nucleotides align to TRBD2. Germline V gene data show CDR1 as SGHRS and CDR2 as YFSETQ. The ends lost 3 bases at V and 6 bases at J; junction bases unmatched: 7. The CDR3 is 14 amino acids. CDR3 DNA: TGCGCCAGCAGCTCCGGGGGGAGTGGTGATACGCAGTATTTT. The encoded protein is CASSSGGSGDTQYF.

The chain is built from TRBV7-8 and TRBJ2-6, with 8 nucleotides matching TRBD2. Germline assignment: CDR1 SGHVS and CDR2 FQNEAQ. The length of the CDR3 is 18 residues. V lost 0 bases, J lost 1 base, and 5 bases stayed unmatched. The CDR3 region is CASSLAPGGGSGANVLTF. For the CDR3, the DNA is TGTGCCAGCAGCTTAGCGCCCGGCGGGGGGTCTGGGGCCAACGTCCTGACTTTC.

This clone was detected only once. The V call is TRBV9, the J call TRBJ2-1; 13 nucleotides agree with TRBD2. Per the germline V gene, CDR1 is SGDLS and CDR2 is YYNGEE. The ends lost 3 bases at V and 0 bases at J; junction bases unmatched: 18. The CDR3 loop spans 22 amino acids. The CDR3 nucleotides are TGTGCCAGCAGCGCCGAACCCGGGACTAGCGGGACGACAGTCTTCTCCTACAATGAGCAGTTCTTC. As protein: CASSAEPGTSGTTVFSYNEQFF.

The V and J genes are TRBV30 and TRBJ1-1, with TRBD1 as a possible D gene (6 bases). Germline V lookup: CDR1 GTSNPN, CDR2 SVGIG (reference sequence). V shed 1 base and J shed 4 bases, with 10 bases lying between them. The CDR3 covers 13 residues. The DNA of the CDR3 is TGTGCCTGGAGTGAGGGGGACGGCACTGAAGCTTTCTTT. Translating gives CAWSEGDGTEAFF.